Below, 7 T cell receptor beta chains from the same sample are listed, as sequenced in a study of monozygotic twins with cystic fibrosis. Here immunoSEQ multiplex PCR was the method, and the copy in TCRdb shows in-frame clones only, minus some. Of 13,000 to 15,000 clones listed, approximately 81% were seen once; the top ten hold roughly 1%. The sample comprised blood. The receptors derive from a boy aged 5-17 years with cystic fibrosis.

The V call is TRBV5-1, the J call TRBJ1-1; 7 bases map to TRBD1. The CDR3 covers 15 residues. CDR1 and CDR2 (germline): SGHRS, YFSETQ. V lost 0 bases, J lost 2 bases, and 4 bases stayed unmatched. CDR3 nucleotides: TGCGCCAGCAGCTTGGGACAGGGATTAAACACTGAAGCTTTCTTT. Residues: CASSLGQGLNTEAFF.

The chain combines TRBV4-1 with TRBJ1-4; no reliable D call. The CDR3 is 13 residues long. The V gene's germline CDR1 is MGHRA and CDR2 YSYEKL. V dropped 0 bases and J dropped 10 bases, with 9 bases sitting between them. CDR3 amino acids: CASSQDGESKLFF. DNA for the CDR3: TGCGCCAGCAGCCAAGATGGAGAGTCAAAACTGTTTTTT.

This clone turned up a few times. The chain couples TRBV2 to TRBJ2-1; D unclear. CDR1 and CDR2 from the germline V gene are SNHLY and FYNNEI. CDR3 size: 10 residues. Trimming cost V 8 bases and J 7 bases, with 6 bases left between them. In DNA, the CDR3 is TGTGCCAGCTTGAGGAATGAGCAGTTCTTC. The encoded protein is CASLRNEQFF.

This clone was observed once. The chain recombines TRBV2 with TRBJ2-3; TRBD2 agrees at 9 bases. Germline V gene sequence: CDR1 SNHLY, CDR2 FYNNEI. The CDR3 contains 14 residues. J lost 3 bases, V lost 7 bases, and 5 bases had no gene match. CDR3 region: CASKRAGGTDTQYF. The DNA of the CDR3 is TGTGCCAGCAAGAGGGCGGGGGGGACAGATACGCAGTATTTT.

This sequence joins TRBV29-1 and TRBJ2-3; TRBD2 agrees at 14 bases. V shed 6 bases and J 5 bases; nucleotides not matched to a gene: 16. The CDR3 consists of 18 residues. From germline, CDR1 is SQVTM and CDR2 ANQGSEA. The CDR3 is CSVNRWRGLAGDGDTQYF. As DNA, the CDR3 is TGCAGCGTGAACCGGTGGAGGGGACTAGCGGGAGATGGAGATACGCAGTATTTT.

This sequence joins TRBV5-1 and TRBJ1-1; maybe TRBD1 (6 bases). Germline CDR1 SGHRS, CDR2 YFSETQ. V was cut by 3 bases and J by 0 bases, with 9 bases left in between. This CDR3 region has 14 residues. CDR3 DNA sequence: TGCGCCAGCAGCTGGGGGCTCATGAACACTGAAGCTTTCTTT. It yields the protein CASSWGLMNTEAFF. Supplemented by reference TRBV5-1 and TRBJ1-1, the full variable domain reads KAGVTQTPRYLIKTRGQQVTLSCSPISGHRSVSWYQQTPGQGLQFLFEYFSETQRNKGNFPGRFSGRQFSNSRSEMNVSTLELGDSALYLCASSWGLMNTEAFFGQGTRLTVV.

The V gene is TRBV5-6, the J gene TRBJ1-1; D may be TRBD1 (6 bases). V gave up 4 bases and J gave up 4 bases, with 17 bases separating them. The CDR3 has 15 amino acids. CDR1 is SGHDT, CDR2 YYEEEE, per germline. CDR3 nucleotide sequence: TGTGCCAGCAGCCAACAGGGTTTTCTTATCACTGAAGCTTTCTTT. It codes for CASSQQGFLITEAFF. Based on the CDR3 plus reference TRBV5-6 and TRBJ1-1, the full variable domain is DAGVTQSPTHLIKTRGQQVTLRCSPKSGHDTVSWYQQALGQGPQFIFQYYEEEERQRGNFPDRFSGHQFPNYSSELNVNALLLGDSALYLCASSQQGFLITEAFFGQGTRLTVV.